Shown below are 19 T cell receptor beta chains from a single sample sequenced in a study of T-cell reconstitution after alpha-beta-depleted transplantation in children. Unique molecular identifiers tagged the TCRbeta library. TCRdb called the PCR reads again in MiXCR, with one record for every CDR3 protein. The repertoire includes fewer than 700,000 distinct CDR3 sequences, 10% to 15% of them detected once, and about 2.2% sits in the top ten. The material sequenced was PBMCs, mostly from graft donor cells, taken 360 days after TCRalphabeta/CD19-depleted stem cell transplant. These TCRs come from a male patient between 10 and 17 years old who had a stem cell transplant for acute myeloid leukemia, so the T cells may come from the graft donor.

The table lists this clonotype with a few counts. In DNA form, the CDR3 reads TGTGCCAGCAGTTTACTAGCGGGAGGTACTTACCCCACAGATACGCAGTATTTT. Translating gives CASSLLAGGTYPTDTQYF. The gene calls are TRBV12-3 or TRBV12-4 and TRBJ2-3; 11 positions agree with TRBD2. The CDR3 spans 18 residues. V lost 2 bases, J lost 2 bases, and 9 bases stayed unmatched.

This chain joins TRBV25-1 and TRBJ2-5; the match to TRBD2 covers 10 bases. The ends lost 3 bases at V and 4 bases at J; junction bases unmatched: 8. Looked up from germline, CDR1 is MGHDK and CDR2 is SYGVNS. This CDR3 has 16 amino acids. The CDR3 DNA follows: TGTGCCAGCAGTGATCTCAAGCGGGAGGGCCCAGAGACCCAGTACTTC. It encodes CASSDLKREGPETQYF.

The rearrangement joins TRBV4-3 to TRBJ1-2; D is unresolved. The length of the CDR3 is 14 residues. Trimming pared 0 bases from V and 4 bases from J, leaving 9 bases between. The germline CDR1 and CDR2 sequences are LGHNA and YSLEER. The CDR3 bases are TGCGCCAGCAGCCAAGAAGCGTTCTTCTATGGCTACACCTTC. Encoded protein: CASSQEAFFYGYTF.

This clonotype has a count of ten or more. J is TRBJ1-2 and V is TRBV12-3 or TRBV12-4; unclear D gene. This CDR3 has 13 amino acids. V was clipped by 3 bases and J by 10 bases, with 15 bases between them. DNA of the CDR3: TGTGCCAGCAGTTTTTCCCCCAACTATAACTACACCTTC. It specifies CASSFSPNYNYTF.

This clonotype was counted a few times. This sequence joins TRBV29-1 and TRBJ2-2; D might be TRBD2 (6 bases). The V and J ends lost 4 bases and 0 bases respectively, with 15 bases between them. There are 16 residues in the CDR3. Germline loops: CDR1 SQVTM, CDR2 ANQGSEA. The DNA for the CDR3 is TGCAGCGTTGGGAATGGGTGGGGGGCGAACACCGGGGAGCTGTTTTTT. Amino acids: CSVGNGWGANTGELFF.

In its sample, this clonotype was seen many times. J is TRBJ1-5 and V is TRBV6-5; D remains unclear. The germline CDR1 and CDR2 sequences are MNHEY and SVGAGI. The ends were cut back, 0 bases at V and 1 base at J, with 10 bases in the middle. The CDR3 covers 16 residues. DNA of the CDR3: TGTGCCAGCAGTTACTCGATGCAGGAGAGCAATCAGCCCCAGCATTTT. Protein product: CASSYSMQESNQPQHF.

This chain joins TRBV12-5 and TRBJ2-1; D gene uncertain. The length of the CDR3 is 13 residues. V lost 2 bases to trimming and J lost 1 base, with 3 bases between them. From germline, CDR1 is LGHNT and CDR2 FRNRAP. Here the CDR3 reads CASGLWSYNEQFF. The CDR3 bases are TGTGCTAGTGGTTTGTGGTCCTACAATGAGCAGTTCTTC.

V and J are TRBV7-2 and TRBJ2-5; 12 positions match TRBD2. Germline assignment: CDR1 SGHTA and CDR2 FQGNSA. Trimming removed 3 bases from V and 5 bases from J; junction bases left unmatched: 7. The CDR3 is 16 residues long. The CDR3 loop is CASSFTLAGGLETQYF. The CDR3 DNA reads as TGTGCCAGCAGCTTTACTCTAGCGGGAGGGCTGGAGACCCAGTACTTC.

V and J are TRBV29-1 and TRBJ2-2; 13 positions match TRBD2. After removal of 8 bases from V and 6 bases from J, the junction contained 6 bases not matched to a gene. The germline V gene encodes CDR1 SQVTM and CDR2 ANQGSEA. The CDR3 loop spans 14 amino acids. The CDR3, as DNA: TGCAGCTCCCGGACTAGCGGGAGAGCCGGGGAGCTGTTTTTT. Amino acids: CSSRTSGRAGELFF.

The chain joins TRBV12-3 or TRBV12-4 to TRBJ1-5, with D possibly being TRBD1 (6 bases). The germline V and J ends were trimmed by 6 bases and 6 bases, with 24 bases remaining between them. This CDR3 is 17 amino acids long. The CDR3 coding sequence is TGTGCCAGCAGCCCGGGGAAGATAGGGGGGTGGGGTCAGCCCCAGCATTTT. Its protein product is CASSPGKIGGWGQPQHF.

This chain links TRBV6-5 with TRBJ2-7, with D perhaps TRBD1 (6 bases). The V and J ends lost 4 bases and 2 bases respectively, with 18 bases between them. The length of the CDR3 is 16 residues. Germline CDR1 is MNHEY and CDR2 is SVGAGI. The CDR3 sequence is CASSWTHAQGTYEQYF. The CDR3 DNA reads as TGTGCCAGCAGTTGGACACATGCACAGGGCACCTACGAGCAGTACTTC.

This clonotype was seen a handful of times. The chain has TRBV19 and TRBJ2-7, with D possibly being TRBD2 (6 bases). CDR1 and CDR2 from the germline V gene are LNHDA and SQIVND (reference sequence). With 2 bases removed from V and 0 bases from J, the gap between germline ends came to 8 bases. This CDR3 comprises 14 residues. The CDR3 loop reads CASSIRGSSYEQYF. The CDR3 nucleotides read TGTGCCAGTAGTATACGGGGGAGCTCCTACGAGCAGTACTTC.

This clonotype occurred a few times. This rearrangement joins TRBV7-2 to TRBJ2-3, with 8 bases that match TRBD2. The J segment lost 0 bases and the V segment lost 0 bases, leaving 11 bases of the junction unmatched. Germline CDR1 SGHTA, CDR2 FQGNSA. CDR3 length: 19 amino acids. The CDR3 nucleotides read TGTGCCAGCAGCTTAGCGGGAGGTAGCGGGACACCAAGCACAGATACGCAGTATTTT. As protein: CASSLAGGSGTPSTDTQYF. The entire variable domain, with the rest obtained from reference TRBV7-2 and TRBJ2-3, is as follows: GAGVSQSPSNKVTEKGKDVELRCDPISGHTALYWYRQSLGQGLEFLIYFQGNSAPDKSGLPSDRFSAERTGGSVSTLTIQRTQQEDSAVYLCASSLAGGSGTPSTDTQYFGPGTRLTVL.

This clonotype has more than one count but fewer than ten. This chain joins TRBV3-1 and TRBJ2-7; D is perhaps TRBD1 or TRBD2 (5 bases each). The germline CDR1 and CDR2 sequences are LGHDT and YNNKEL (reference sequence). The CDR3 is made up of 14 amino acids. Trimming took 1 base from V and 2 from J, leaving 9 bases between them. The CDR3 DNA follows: TGTGCCAGCAGCCAAGGGGGGAGCCCCTACGAGCAGTACTTC. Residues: CASSQGGSPYEQYF.

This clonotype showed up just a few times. The CDR3: CASSHSPQNTEAFF. The CDR3 nucleotides read TGTGCCAGCAGTCACAGTCCCCAGAACACTGAAGCTTTCTTT. The rearrangement uses TRBV12-3 or TRBV12-4 and TRBJ1-1; D uncertain. CDR3 length: 14 residues. V dropped 5 bases and J dropped 1 base, with 11 bases sitting between them.

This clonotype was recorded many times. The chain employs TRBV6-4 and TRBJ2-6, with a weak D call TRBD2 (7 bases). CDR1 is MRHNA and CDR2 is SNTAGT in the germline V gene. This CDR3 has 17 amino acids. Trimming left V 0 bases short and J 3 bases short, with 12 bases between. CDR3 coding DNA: TGTGCCAGCAGTGACTCTGGGGGGGCAGGTGGGGCCAACGTCCTGACTTTC. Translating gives CASSDSGGAGGANVLTF.

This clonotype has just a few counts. The CDR3 sequence: CATSAPSGLAVQETQYF. DNA for the CDR3: TGTGCCACCAGTGCCCCGTCGGGACTAGCGGTACAAGAGACCCAGTACTTC. This rearrangement joins TRBV24-1 to TRBJ2-5, with 11 positions matching TRBD2. V lost 5 bases and J lost 2; bases outside the gene matches: 9. This CDR3 contains 17 residues. The V gene's germline CDR1 is KGHDR and CDR2 SFDVKD.

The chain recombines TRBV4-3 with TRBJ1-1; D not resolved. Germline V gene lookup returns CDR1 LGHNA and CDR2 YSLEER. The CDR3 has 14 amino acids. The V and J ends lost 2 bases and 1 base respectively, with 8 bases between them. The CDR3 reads CASSQIGRNTEAFF. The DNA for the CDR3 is TGCGCCAGCAGCCAAATAGGACGGAACACTGAAGCTTTCTTT.

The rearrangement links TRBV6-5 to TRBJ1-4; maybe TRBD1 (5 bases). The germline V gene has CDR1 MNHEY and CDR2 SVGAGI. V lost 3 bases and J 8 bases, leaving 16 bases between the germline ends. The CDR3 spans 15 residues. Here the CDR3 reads CASSYRAGTWEKLFF. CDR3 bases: TGTGCCAGCAGTTATCGGGCAGGGACGTGGGAAAAACTGTTTTTT.